The 25 T cell receptor beta chains presented below share a single source sample, sequenced in a study of cytomegalovirus exposure and HLA in healthy donors. With 60 Vbeta and 13 Jbeta primers, the PCR was carried out. The table came from immunoSEQ multiplex PCR; TCRdb's copy has only in-frame clones and leaves some out. The repertoire includes about 120,000 clones, over 70% of them detected once, and more than 3.5% sits in the top ten. Sequenced input: PBMCs. These receptors were collected from a man aged 35 to 55 in good health and CMV-seropositive.

This clone was seen a single time. The chain uses TRBV6-1 and TRBJ2-3, with 8 positions matching TRBD2. The junction had 7 bases not matched to a gene; V was cut back by 0 bases and J by 2 bases. Germline loops: CDR1 MNHNS, CDR2 SASEGT. The CDR3 extends over 17 amino acids. The CDR3 here is CASSEAWDSGATDTQYF. As DNA, the CDR3 is TGTGCCAGCAGTGAAGCGTGGGATAGCGGGGCCACAGATACGCAGTATTTT.

The rearrangement links TRBV5-4 to TRBJ2-1, with unresolved D. This CDR3 region has 14 residues. Trimming took 4 bases from V and 7 from J, leaving 15 bases between them. CDR1 SGHNT and CDR2 YYREEE come from the germline V gene (reference sequence). The DNA of the CDR3 is TGTGCCAGCAGCGCACCCCACCTAGAGAATGAGCAGTTCTTC. Amino acid sequence: CASSAPHLENEQFF.

This sequence joins TRBV6-1 and TRBJ1-1; D may be TRBD1 (5 bases). CDR1 is MNHNS and CDR2 is SASEGT in the germline V gene. The CDR3 consists of 12 residues. V was cut by 1 base and J by 10 bases, with 10 bases left in between. The CDR3 nucleotides read TGTGCCAGCAGTGAAGGGAGGGGCCGAGCTTTCTTT. It codes for CASSEGRGRAFF.

This clone was observed a single time. CDR3 sequence reads: CAVPSGTYEQYF. For the CDR3, the DNA is TGTGCCGTACCTAGCGGCACCTACGAGCAGTACTTC. The genes are TRBV28 and TRBJ2-7; 7 bases agree with TRBD2. Germline lookup yields CDR1 MDHEN and CDR2 SYDVKM. V dropped 11 bases and J dropped 2; count of bases not matched to a gene: 6. The CDR3 loop spans 12 amino acids.

The chain uses TRBV4-1 and TRBJ2-7; tentatively, D is TRBD1 (6 bases). The germline V gene has CDR1 MGHRA and CDR2 YSYEKL. The ends were cut back, 6 bases at V and 0 bases at J, with 15 bases in the middle. The CDR3 spans 15 residues. CDR3 DNA sequence: TGCGCCAGCAGAGCCCAGACAGGAGCCTCCTACGAGCAGTACTTC. Translation: CASRAQTGASYEQYF.

This clone has a single count. The chain is built from TRBV29-1 and TRBJ1-5, with D uncertain. The germline V gene encodes CDR1 SQVTM and CDR2 ANQGSEA. The CDR3 totals 14 residues. The V gene lost 4 bases and the J gene lost 0 bases, with 10 bases spanning the gap. This CDR3 reads CSVGGTNSNQPQHF. CDR3 in DNA: TGCAGCGTTGGTGGTACTAATAGCAATCAGCCCCAGCATTTT.

The chain uses TRBV19 and TRBJ2-7, with D tentatively TRBD2 (6 bases). Germline CDR1 reads LNHDA; CDR2 reads SQIVND (reference sequence). This CDR3 contains 16 residues. Trimming took off 3 bases at V and 5 bases at J, with 20 bases between the two ends. CDR3 in amino acids: CASSILAGGLVNEQYF. CDR3 bases: TGTGCCAGTAGTATCCTGGCAGGAGGGCTGGTGAACGAGCAGTACTTC. Combining the CDR3 with reference TRBV19 and TRBJ2-7 gives the whole variable domain DGGITQSPKYLFRKEGQNVTLSCEQNLNHDAMYWYRQDPGQGLRLIYYSQIVNDFQKGDIAEGYSVSREKKESFPLTVTSAQKNPTAFYLCASSILAGGLVNEQYFGPGTRLTVT.

The V gene is TRBV5-5, the J gene TRBJ1-2; possible D gene TRBD1, 5 bases. The germline CDR1 and CDR2 sequences are SGHKS and YYEKEE (reference sequence). The V and J ends lost 0 bases and 6 bases respectively, with 12 bases between them. The CDR3 runs 14 residues. The CDR3 DNA reads TGTGCCAGCAGCTTGGCCCCCAGGGAGGATGGCTACACCTTC. Translation: CASSLAPREDGYTF.

The count of this clone is one. The rearrangement uses TRBV27 and TRBJ2-3; D not resolved. From germline, CDR1 is MNHEY and CDR2 SMNVEV (reference sequence). Trimming took off 11 bases at V and 6 bases at J, with 18 bases between the two ends. This CDR3 spans 13 amino acids. The CDR3 DNA reads as TGTGCCTCCCTGAACCAGCCGAGGGATACGCAGTATTTT. This translates into CASLNQPRDTQYF.

This sequence joins TRBV7-2 and TRBJ1-4; 11 bases are a match to TRBD1. V trimming: 0 bases; J trimming: 3 bases; junction bases outside the gene matches: 6. Germline-derived CDR1 and CDR2 are SGHTA and FQGNSA. The CDR3 covers 18 residues. The DNA of the CDR3 is TGTGCCAGCAGCTTAGCGGGGACAGGGGGTCGTCCTAATGAAAAACTGTTTTTT. This codes for CASSLAGTGGRPNEKLFF.

The rearrangement links TRBV10-1 to TRBJ2-3, with 8 bases fitting TRBD2. In germline, CDR1 is WNHNN, CDR2 SYGVQD (reference sequence). The CDR3 spans 15 residues. With V trimmed by 2 bases and J by 3 bases, 4 bases remained unmatched. The CDR3 region has the DNA TGCGCCAGCAGTGAGAACAGCGGGGGAACAGATACGCAGTATTTT. Protein sequence: CASSENSGGTDTQYF.

The V gene is TRBV27, the J gene TRBJ1-5, with D possibly TRBD1 on 5 matching bases. V was clipped by 0 bases and J by 0 bases, with 18 bases between them. The CDR3 length is 19 residues. Germline-derived CDR1 and CDR2 are MNHEY and SMNVEV (reference sequence). CDR3 in DNA: TGTGCCAGCAGTTTATCACGGGGGGAGAGACGGTATAGCAATCAGCCCCAGCATTTT. Amino acids: CASSLSRGERRYSNQPQHF.

This chain connects TRBV4-1 to TRBJ2-2, with 7 bases matching TRBD2. The junction had 2 bases not matched to a gene; V was cut back by 0 bases and J by 1 base. CDR3 length: 16 residues. The germline gives CDR1 MGHRA, CDR2 YSYEKL. DNA of the CDR3: TGCGCCAGCAGCCAAGATAGCGGGTTGAACACCGGGGAGCTGTTTTTT. This codes for CASSQDSGLNTGELFF.

The rearrangement joins TRBV6-4 to TRBJ2-3; TRBD2 agrees at 7 bases. The CDR3 sequence is 15 residues long. V was pared by 6 bases and J by 3 bases, with 9 bases of the junction left unmatched. The V gene's germline CDR1 is MRHNA and CDR2 SNTAGT. The CDR3 reads CASSRGSGGTDTQYF. The CDR3 nucleotides are TGTGCCAGCAGCCGGGGGTCGGGGGGAACAGATACGCAGTATTTT.

The rearrangement joins TRBV6-4 to TRBJ1-6, with 7 bases identical to TRBD1. J was trimmed by 11 bases and V by 6 bases; bases with no gene match: 10. The CDR3 totals 14 residues. CDR1 and CDR2 (germline): MRHNA, SNTAGT. The CDR3 reads CASRGTGAGTPLHF. The CDR3 region has the DNA TGTGCCAGCAGGGGCACAGGGGCAGGGACACCCCTCCACTTT.

CDR3 protein: CASSPRDRAYYNEQFF. The CDR3 DNA reads TGTGCCAGCAGTCCCCGGGACAGGGCCTATTACAATGAGCAGTTCTTC. The J gene is TRBJ2-1, the V gene TRBV27; 9 nucleotides agree with TRBD1. This CDR3 has 16 residues. Germline lookup yields CDR1 MNHEY and CDR2 SMNVEV (reference sequence). The ends lost 5 bases at V and 4 bases at J; junction bases unmatched: 9.

The chain joins TRBV6-5 to TRBJ2-7; 11 bases line up with TRBD1. In germline, CDR1 is MNHEY, CDR2 SVGAGI. This CDR3 has 14 amino acids. After removal of 3 bases from V and 6 bases from J, the junction contained 4 bases not matched to a gene. This CDR3 is CASSYSDRGREQYF. CDR3 nucleotide sequence: TGTGCCAGCAGTTATTCGGACAGGGGGCGCGAGCAGTACTTC.

On this clone: Other DNA sequences from this sample encode an identical CDR3 as well. The chain combines TRBV7-8 with TRBJ1-4, with a tentative D call TRBD1 (5 bases). The CDR3 consists of 16 residues. Germline V lookup: CDR1 SGHVS, CDR2 FQNEAQ. The V and J ends lost 5 bases and 0 bases respectively, with 13 bases between them. This CDR3 reads CASSPRTGATNEKLFF. DNA of the CDR3: TGTGCCAGCAGCCCGCGAACAGGAGCAACTAATGAAAAACTGTTTTTT.

This clone was detected only once. V and J are TRBV9 and TRBJ2-7; no clear D gene. The germline V and J ends were trimmed by 0 bases and 3 bases, with 10 bases remaining between them. The CDR3 loop spans 14 amino acids. CDR1 is SGDLS and CDR2 is YYNGEE in the germline V gene. The chain's CDR3 is CASSVDSQFYEQYF. The CDR3 nucleotides are TGTGCCAGCAGCGTAGACAGCCAGTTCTACGAGCAGTACTTC.

CDR3 bases: TGTGCCAGCAGCTCGGGGACAGGGGTCTACGAGCAGTACTTC. It translates to CASSSGTGVYEQYF. The chain has TRBV7-2 and TRBJ2-7; 10 bases match TRBD1. V shed 4 bases, J shed 3 bases, and the junction held 3 bases outside the gene matches. The CDR3 length is 14 residues. In germline, CDR1 is SGHTA, CDR2 FQGNSA. The full variable domain, completed using reference TRBV7-2 and TRBJ2-7, is GAGVSQSPSNKVTEKGKDVELRCDPISGHTALYWYRQSLGQGLEFLIYFQGNSAPDKSGLPSDRFSAERTGGSVSTLTIQRTQQEDSAVYLCASSSGTGVYEQYFGPGTRLTVT.

V and J are TRBV6-5 and TRBJ2-7; D perhaps matches TRBD1 (5 bases). The germline CDR1 and CDR2 sequences are MNHEY and SVGAGI. The CDR3 contains 13 residues. Between the trimmed V and J ends, which lost 6 bases and 0 bases, there was a span of 9 bases. The CDR3 loop is CASRQVPSYEQYF. The CDR3 DNA reads TGTGCCAGCAGACAGGTGCCCTCCTACGAGCAGTACTTC.

This chain joins TRBV19 and TRBJ1-4, with a possible D match to TRBD1 (6 bases). The V gene's germline CDR1 is LNHDA and CDR2 SQIVND (reference sequence). The V and J ends lost 3 bases and 5 bases respectively, with 10 bases between them. This CDR3 comprises 14 residues. CDR3 protein: CASSMDRINEKLFF. The CDR3 coding sequence is TGTGCCAGTAGTATGGACAGAATAAATGAAAAACTGTTTTTT.

The chain is built from TRBV5-8 and TRBJ1-2, with TRBD1 matching over 7 bases. Trimming removed 3 bases from V and 0 bases from J; junction bases left unmatched: 8. The germline gives CDR1 SGHTS, CDR2 YDEGEE. This CDR3 has 16 amino acids. This CDR3 reads CASSSIKGASNYGYTF. The CDR3 DNA reads as TGTGCCAGCAGCTCGATTAAGGGGGCCTCTAACTATGGCTACACCTTC.

The chain uses TRBV28 and TRBJ2-5; TRBD1 matches 11 bases. The J call may be in error: the DNA end matches TRBJ2-7 better. The CDR3 totals 14 residues. Germline V gene sequence: CDR1 MDHEN, CDR2 SYDVKM. The CDR3 loop is CASGTSDRGREQYF. CDR3 nucleotides: TGTGCCAGCGGGACCTCGGACAGGGGGCGCGAGCAGTACTTC.

The chain is built from TRBV2 and TRBJ1-5; TRBD1 aligns across 11 bases. The J segment lost 1 base and the V segment lost 5 bases, leaving 10 bases of the junction unmatched. The CDR3 length is 18 residues. The V gene's germline CDR1 is SNHLY and CDR2 FYNNEI. In nucleotides, the CDR3 is TGTGCCAGCAGTCCCAGGACAGGGGGCCTTCGAAGCAATCAGCCCCAGCATTTT. It codes for CASSPRTGGLRSNQPQHF.